The 31 T cell receptor beta chains in this list originate from one sample, sequenced in a study of T cells in localized non-small cell lung cancer. The repertoire was sequenced with immunoSEQ multiplex PCR; TCRdb's copy has only in-frame clones and lacks some. The data contain tens of thousands of clones, roughly 85% of them singletons. The starting material was peripheral blood mononuclear cells, obtained before any cancer treatment. These receptors were obtained from a male donor aged 60 or over with stage II lung adenocarcinoma.

This chain joins TRBV21-1 and TRBJ2-7; the table's D call, TRBD2, has no DNA check behind it. TRBV21-1 constitutes a pseudogene. The CDR3 totals 15 residues. This CDR3 is CASSKVAGTPYEQYF. The CDR3 DNA follows: TGTGCCAGCAGCAAAGTGGCGGGGACCCCCTACGAGCAGTACTTC.

The V call is TRBV28, the J call TRBJ2-1; a weak D match, TRBD2 (8 bases). The CDR3 consists of 15 residues. V was pared by 3 bases and J by 4 bases, with 13 bases between. Per germline, CDR1 MDHEN and CDR2 SYDVKM. The CDR3 region is CASSFLAGQYNEQFF. CDR3 DNA sequence: TGTGCCAGCAGTTTTTTAGCGGGACAGTACAATGAGCAGTTCTTC. Supplemented by reference TRBV28 and TRBJ2-1, the full variable domain reads DVKVTQSSRYLVKRTGEKVFLECVQDMDHENMFWYRQDPGLGLRLIYFSYDVKMKEKGDIPEGYSVSREKKERFSLILESASTNQTSMYLCASSFLAGQYNEQFFGPGTRLTVL.

V gene TRBV28 combines with J gene TRBJ1-1; the D is unclear. The germline V and J ends were trimmed by 7 bases and 0 bases, with 6 bases remaining between them. The CDR3 has 12 residues. Germline CDR1 MDHEN, CDR2 SYDVKM. CDR3 sequence: CASNSMNTEAFF. The CDR3 coding sequence is TGTGCCAGCAACAGTATGAACACTGAAGCTTTCTTT.

The CDR3 DNA sequence: TGTGCCAGTAGCTCCCCTCATTACAGCGGGAGGGGGGCCGGCACAGATACGCAGTATTTT. Translated, it gives CASSSPHYSGRGAGTDTQYF. The chain joins TRBV19 to TRBJ2-3, with 10 positions matching TRBD2. The V gene end was trimmed by 6 bases and the J gene end by 1 base; junction bases not matched to a gene: 19. Looked up from germline, CDR1 is LNHDA and CDR2 is SQIVND (reference sequence). The CDR3 has 20 amino acids.

This clone was found a few times. The chain carries TRBV6-6 and TRBJ1-2, with unresolved D. CDR3 length: 14 residues. CDR1 and CDR2 from the germline V gene are MNHNY and SVGAGI (reference sequence). Trimming removed 0 bases at V and 8 bases at J, with 13 bases between. In DNA form, the CDR3 reads TGTGCCAGCAGTTACTCGACGGGTCCTCTAGGCTACACCTTC. It yields the protein CASSYSTGPLGYTF.

The chain couples TRBV21-1 to TRBJ2-2; the listed D gene, TRBD2, was not tested against the DNA. TRBV21-1 constitutes a pseudogene. This CDR3 comprises 13 residues. CDR3 region: CARGVYRTGELFF. CDR3 nucleotide sequence: TGTGCCCGCGGAGTTTATAGGACCGGGGAGCTGTTTTTT.

The chain joins TRBV5-6 to TRBJ1-1; possible D gene TRBD1, 5 bases. Germline-derived CDR1 and CDR2 are SGHDT and YYEEEE. This CDR3 region has 15 residues. V was trimmed by 1 base and J by 1 base, leaving 11 bases between them. CDR3 loop: CASSLMAGKNTEAFF. CDR3 nucleotide sequence: TGTGCCAGCAGCTTGATGGCAGGGAAGAACACTGAAGCTTTCTTT.

The V call is TRBV18, the J call TRBJ1-1; unclear D gene. Germline V gene data show CDR1 as KGHSH and CDR2 as LQKENI. The CDR3 loop spans 13 amino acids. Trimming stripped 3 bases from V and 3 bases from J, with 8 bases between. The CDR3: CASSPLGYTEAFF. CDR3 nucleotides: TGTGCCAGCTCACCCTTAGGATACACTGAAGCTTTCTTT.

In this sample, this clone turned up once. V usage is TRBV27 and J usage is TRBJ2-2, with TRBD1 identical over 9 bases. Germline V CDR1 and CDR2: MNHEY, SMNVEV (reference sequence). This CDR3 is 14 amino acids long. J was trimmed by 6 bases and V by 6 bases; bases with no gene match: 5. Here the CDR3 DNA reads TGTGCCAGCAGAGGACAGGGGAGGCCCGGGGAGCTGTTTTTT. Protein product: CASRGQGRPGELFF.

The chain employs TRBV6-1 and TRBJ2-2; TRBD2 might be the D (5 bases). V lost 2 bases to trimming and J lost 7 bases, with 14 bases between them. This CDR3 spans 15 amino acids. CDR1 and CDR2 (germline): MNHNS, SASEGT. The DNA for the CDR3 is TGTGCCAGCAGTGAATTCTGGGCGGGTTACGGGGAGCTGTTTTTT. This encodes CASSEFWAGYGELFF.

The chain joins TRBV14 to TRBJ2-3; D call uncertain. The CDR3 totals 12 residues. Trimming stripped 3 bases from V and 5 bases from J, with 6 bases between. Germline-derived CDR1 and CDR2 are SGHDN and FVKESK. This chain's CDR3 is CASSHYRDTQYF. For the CDR3, the DNA is TGTGCCAGCAGCCACTACAGAGATACGCAGTATTTT.

This clone showed up just once. The V gene is TRBV2, the J gene TRBJ1-2; 9 bases match TRBD1. Losses at the gene ends were 7 bases for V and 2 bases for J; bases not matched to a gene: 5. The CDR3 contains 14 residues. Germline V CDR1 and CDR2: SNHLY, FYNNEI. CDR3 loop: CASNTDRGNYGYTF. CDR3 nucleotide sequence: TGTGCCAGCAACACGGACAGGGGAAACTATGGCTACACCTTC. Supplemented by reference TRBV2 and TRBJ1-2, the full variable domain reads EPEVTQTPSHQVTQMGQEVILRCVPISNHLYFYWYRQILGQKVEFLVSFYNNEISEKSEIFDDQFSVERPDGSNFTLKIRSTKLEDSAMYFCASNTDRGNYGYTFGSGTRLTVV.

The chain has TRBV6-1 and TRBJ1-6; 12 nucleotides line up with TRBD1. Germline assignment: CDR1 MNHNS and CDR2 SASEGT. Trimming at V came to 4 bases and at J to 7 bases, leaving 2 bases not matched to a gene. The CDR3 extends over 15 amino acids. This CDR3 reads CASSVGQGANSPLHF. The CDR3 nucleotides read TGTGCCAGCAGTGTGGGACAGGGGGCAAATTCACCCCTCCACTTT.

This chain joins TRBV19 and TRBJ1-3; 11 nucleotides align to TRBD1. Per the germline V gene, CDR1 is LNHDA and CDR2 is SQIVND (reference sequence). V was clipped by 9 bases and J by 2 bases; unmatched bases: 6. The CDR3 length is 15 residues. CDR3 protein: CASWPGQGAGNTIYF. The DNA of the CDR3 is TGTGCCAGCTGGCCGGGACAGGGGGCTGGAAACACCATATATTTT.

This clone came up a few times. The chain links TRBV2 to TRBJ2-2; perhaps D is TRBD1 or TRBD2 (5 bases each). This CDR3 region has 13 residues. Trimming pared 4 bases from V and 6 bases from J, leaving 9 bases between. Germline V CDR1 and CDR2: SNHLY, FYNNEI. The CDR3 nucleotides are TGTGCCAGCAGTGGAGGGGTTTCCGGGGAGCTGTTTTTT. Amino acids: CASSGGVSGELFF. The complete variable domain, with remaining parts taken from reference TRBV2 and TRBJ2-2, reads EPEVTQTPSHQVTQMGQEVILRCVPISNHLYFYWYRQILGQKVEFLVSFYNNEISEKSEIFDDQFSVERPDGSNFTLKIRSTKLEDSAMYFCASSGGVSGELFFGEGSRLTVL.

J is TRBJ2-1 and V is TRBV11-2; 8 nucleotides match TRBD2. V was clipped by 3 bases and J by 9 bases; unmatched bases: 1. CDR1 and CDR2 (germline): SGHAT, FQNNGV. The CDR3 has 12 amino acids. CDR3 in amino acids: CASSFAGGEQFF. The CDR3 DNA reads as TGTGCCAGCAGCTTTGCGGGAGGTGAGCAGTTCTTC.

The rearrangement joins TRBV20-1 to TRBJ2-1; no firm D call. The V gene lost 2 bases and the J gene lost 4 bases, with 3 bases spanning the gap. The CDR3 sequence is 11 residues long. The V gene's germline CDR1 is DFQATT and CDR2 SNEGSKA (reference sequence). The CDR3 region is CSARLYNEQFF. The CDR3 coding sequence is TGCAGTGCTAGACTTTACAATGAGCAGTTCTTC.

This clone appeared a few times. V usage is TRBV5-4 and J usage is TRBJ1-4; 7 bases line up with TRBD1. The CDR3 runs to 15 residues. The ends lost 2 bases at V and 5 bases at J; junction bases unmatched: 6. Germline values: CDR1 SGHNT, CDR2 YYREEE (reference sequence). The CDR3 DNA reads TGTGCCAGCAGCTTCAAGGGGGCGCCGAATGAAAAACTGTTTTTT. Residues: CASSFKGAPNEKLFF.

This clone came up a few times. The V call is TRBV6-5, the J call TRBJ1-2; D unclear. Germline lookup yields CDR1 MNHEY and CDR2 SVGAGI. V was clipped by 0 bases and J by 6 bases, with 17 bases between them. This CDR3 has 16 amino acids. Here the CDR3 reads CASSYSPSEAVDGYTF. CDR3 nucleotides: TGTGCCAGCAGTTACTCGCCTTCGGAGGCCGTCGATGGCTACACCTTC.

The chain combines TRBV27 with TRBJ2-1; 8 bases line up with TRBD1. CDR1 is MNHEY and CDR2 is SMNVEV in the germline V gene (reference sequence). Trimming at V came to 5 bases and at J to 4 bases, leaving 7 bases not matched to a gene. The CDR3 is 15 residues long. CDR3 bases: TGTGCCAGCAGTCCTCCGGGACAGGCTTACAATGAGCAGTTCTTC. Amino acid sequence: CASSPPGQAYNEQFF.

The V gene is TRBV7-2, the J gene TRBJ1-2; D unresolved. Trimming pared 1 base from V and 7 bases from J, leaving 13 bases between. The CDR3 covers 14 residues. Germline values: CDR1 SGHTA, CDR2 FQGNSA. In DNA, the CDR3 is TGTGCCAGCAGCTTAGATGCGCGGGGTTCTGGCTACACCTTC. It yields the protein CASSLDARGSGYTF.

This clone was counted a few times. The chain combines TRBV4-2 with TRBJ1-1; D is unclear. CDR1 is LGHNA and CDR2 is YNFKEQ in the germline V gene. Trimming stripped 0 bases from V and 3 bases from J, with 8 bases between. CDR3 length: 14 residues. In DNA form, the CDR3 reads TGTGCCAGCAGCCAAGATGGAGATTACACTGAAGCTTTCTTT. It codes for CASSQDGDYTEAFF.

V is TRBV7-6 and J is TRBJ2-7; 12 bases are a match to TRBD2. The CDR3 covers 16 residues. V shed 5 bases, J shed 4 bases, and the junction held 9 bases outside the gene matches. Per germline, CDR1 SGHVS and CDR2 FNYEAQ. In DNA, the CDR3 is TGTGCCAGCAGCGTAGGGACTAGCGGGTGGGGATACGAGCAGTACTTC. It specifies CASSVGTSGWGYEQYF.

This rearrangement joins TRBV5-6 to TRBJ1-1; D unclear. This CDR3 is 14 amino acids long. Trimming stripped 3 bases from V and 5 bases from J, with 14 bases between. The germline V gene encodes CDR1 SGHDT and CDR2 YYEEEE. The CDR3 loop reads CASSWGAVGTEAFF. The CDR3 DNA reads as TGTGCCAGCAGCTGGGGAGCAGTCGGGACTGAAGCTTTCTTT.

The chain links TRBV7-9 to TRBJ2-1, with 10 bases fitting TRBD2. Germline V CDR1 and CDR2: SEHNR, FQNEAQ (reference sequence). The CDR3 contains 15 residues. V lost 2 bases to trimming and J lost 2 bases; unmatched junction nucleotides: 0. The CDR3 loop reads CASSLTSGAYNEQFF. The CDR3 DNA reads TGTGCCAGCAGCTTAACTAGCGGGGCCTACAATGAGCAGTTCTTC.

The chain joins TRBV5-1 to TRBJ2-3, with 7 bases matching TRBD2. V was clipped by 4 bases and J by 2 bases; unmatched bases: 10. This CDR3 contains 16 residues. Germline CDR1 SGHRS, CDR2 YFSETQ. CDR3 coding DNA: TGCGCCAGCAGCCCCCCAAGCGGGAAAAACACAGATACGCAGTATTTT. It specifies CASSPPSGKNTDTQYF.

This chain joins TRBV29-1 and TRBJ2-5; D possibly corresponds to TRBD2 (5 bases). V was cut by 6 bases and J by 2 bases, with 13 bases left in between. Looked up from germline, CDR1 is SQVTM and CDR2 is ANQGSEA. The CDR3 runs to 13 residues. CDR3 loop: CSVQEAAQETQYF. As DNA, the CDR3 is TGCAGCGTCCAGGAGGCAGCTCAAGAGACCCAGTACTTC.

The chain uses TRBV5-4 and TRBJ2-3; possibly TRBD2 for D (6 bases). There are 14 residues in the CDR3. V was trimmed by 0 bases and J by 5 bases, leaving 10 bases between them. Germline CDR1 is SGHNT and CDR2 is YYREEE (reference sequence). CDR3 DNA sequence: TGTGCCAGCAGCTTGGGGAGGGCTGAAGATACGCAGTATTTT. Encoded protein: CASSLGRAEDTQYF.

This clone was seen a few times. The J gene is TRBJ2-7, the V gene TRBV29-1; D gene uncertain. Germline V CDR1 and CDR2: SQVTM, ANQGSEA. CDR3 length: 13 residues. The V and J ends lost 2 bases and 6 bases respectively, with 14 bases between them. CDR3 DNA: TGCAGCGTTGAACAGAGTGCCTTTAGCGAGCAGTACTTC. This gives the protein CSVEQSAFSEQYF.

This sequence joins TRBV5-6 and TRBJ2-5, with D perhaps matching TRBD2 (5 bases). Between the trimmed V and J ends, which lost 3 bases and 7 bases, there was a span of 13 bases. The germline V gene has CDR1 SGHDT and CDR2 YYEEEE. This CDR3 spans 13 amino acids. The chain's CDR3 is CASSSTPSGTQYF. The DNA of the CDR3 is TGTGCCAGCAGCTCGACCCCGAGCGGGACCCAGTACTTC. Complete variable domain (other parts from reference TRBV5-6 and TRBJ2-5): DAGVTQSPTHLIKTRGQQVTLRCSPKSGHDTVSWYQQALGQGPQFIFQYYEEEERQRGNFPDRFSGHQFPNYSSELNVNALLLGDSALYLCASSSTPSGTQYFGPGTRLLVL.

The chain links TRBV7-2 to TRBJ2-5, with unresolved D. Germline-derived CDR1 and CDR2 are SGHTA and FQGNSA. The CDR3 sequence is 16 residues long. The V end was cut by 2 bases, the J end by 2 bases, with 15 bases between. The CDR3 reads CASSLSGSPGQETQYF. CDR3 DNA: TGTGCCAGCAGCTTAAGTGGGTCCCCCGGACAAGAGACCCAGTACTTC.